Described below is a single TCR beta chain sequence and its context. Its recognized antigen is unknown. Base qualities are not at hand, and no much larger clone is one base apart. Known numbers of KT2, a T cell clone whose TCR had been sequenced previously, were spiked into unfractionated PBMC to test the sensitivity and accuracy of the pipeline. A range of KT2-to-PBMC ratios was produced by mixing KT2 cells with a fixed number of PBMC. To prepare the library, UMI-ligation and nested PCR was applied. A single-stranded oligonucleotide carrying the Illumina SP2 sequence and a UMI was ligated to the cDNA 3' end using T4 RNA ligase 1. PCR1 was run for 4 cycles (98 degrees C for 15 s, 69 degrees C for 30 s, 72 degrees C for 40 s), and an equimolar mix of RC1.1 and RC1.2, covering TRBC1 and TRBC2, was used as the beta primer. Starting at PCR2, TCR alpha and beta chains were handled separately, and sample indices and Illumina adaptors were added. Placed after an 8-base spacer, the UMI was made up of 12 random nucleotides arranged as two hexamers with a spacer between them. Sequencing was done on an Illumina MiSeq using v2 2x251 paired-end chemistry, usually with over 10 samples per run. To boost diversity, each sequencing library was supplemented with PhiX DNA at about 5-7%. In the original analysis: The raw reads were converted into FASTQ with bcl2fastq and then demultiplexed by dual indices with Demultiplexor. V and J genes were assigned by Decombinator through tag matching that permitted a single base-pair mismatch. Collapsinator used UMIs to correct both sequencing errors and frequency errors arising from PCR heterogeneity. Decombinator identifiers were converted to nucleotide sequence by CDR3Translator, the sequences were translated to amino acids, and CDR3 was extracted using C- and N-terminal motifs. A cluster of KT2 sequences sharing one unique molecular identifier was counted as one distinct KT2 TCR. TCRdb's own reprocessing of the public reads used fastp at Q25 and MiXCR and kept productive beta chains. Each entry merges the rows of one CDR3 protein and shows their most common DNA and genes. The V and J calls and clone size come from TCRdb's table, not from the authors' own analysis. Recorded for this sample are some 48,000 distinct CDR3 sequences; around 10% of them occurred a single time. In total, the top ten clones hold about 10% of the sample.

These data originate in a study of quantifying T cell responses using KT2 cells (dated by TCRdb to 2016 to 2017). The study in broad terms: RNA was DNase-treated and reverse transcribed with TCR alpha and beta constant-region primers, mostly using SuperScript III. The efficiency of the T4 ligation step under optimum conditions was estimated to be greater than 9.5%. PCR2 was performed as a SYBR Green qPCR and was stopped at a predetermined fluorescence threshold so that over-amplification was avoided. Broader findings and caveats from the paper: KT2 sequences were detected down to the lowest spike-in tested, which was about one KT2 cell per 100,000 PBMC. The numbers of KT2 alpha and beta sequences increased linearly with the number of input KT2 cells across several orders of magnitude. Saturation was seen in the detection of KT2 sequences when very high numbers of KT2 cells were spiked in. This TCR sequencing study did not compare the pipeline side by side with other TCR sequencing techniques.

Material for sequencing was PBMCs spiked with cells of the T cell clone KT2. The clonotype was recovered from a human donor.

The CDR3 region: CASSLARTGWLMSEAFF. The DNA sequence is TGTGCCAGCAGCTTAGCGAGGACAGGGTGGCTTATGTCTGAAGCTTTCTTT. The chain couples TRBV7-8 to TRBJ1-1; the junction holds 8 bases that match TRBD1. The germline V gene supplies CDR1 SGHVS and CDR2 FQNEAQ. Ends trimmed: V by 0 bases, J by 6 bases; bases unmatched to a gene: 12. Counted from cysteine to phenylalanine, this CDR3 has 17 amino acids. Only CDR3 DNA remains: 51 bases, in frame from the first base.